The clone carrying this T cell receptor (beta chain) was recorded only once. The data belong to a study of blood T cell repertoires in COVID-19. Overall study: Acute-phase and convalescent COVID-19 samples originated in the United States, Italy and Spain. PBMCs, B-cell-depleted T cells, or T cells provided the cDNA or gDNA that made up the material.

In the original analysis: How many nucleated cells were present was estimated from reference gene primer amplification. Clones were read by immunoSEQ multiplex PCR, and TCRdb kept only the in-frame ones, dropping some. D and trimming were read from the DNA, whereas the V and J calls and clone size are those reported in that table. The sample shows about 210,000 clones, less than 90% of them seen only once. The CDR3 runs to 14 residues. V shed 6 bases and J 3 bases; nucleotides not matched to a gene: 1. Germline V gives CDR1 MDHEN, CDR2 SYDVKM. The sample comprised peripheral blood. The genes are TRBV28 and TRBJ2-2; 10 bases line up with TRBD2. The sequence derives from a man aged 70 or older with acute or convalescent COVID-19. The CDR3 DNA reads TGTGCCAGCAGGAGCGGGGGGGACACCGGGGAGCTGTTTTTT. It yields the protein CASRSGGDTGELFF.